This entry concerns a single T cell receptor beta chain. Trimming took 3 bases from V and 0 from J, leaving 10 bases between them. The CDR3 extends over 15 amino acids. Germline loops: CDR1 SEHNR, CDR2 FQNEAQ (reference sequence). Data came from immunoSEQ multiplex PCR; TCRdb stores just in-frame clones and leaves some out. The sample shows some 250,000 clones, 85% to 90% of them seen only once. These data originate in a study of blood T cell repertoires in COVID-19. Material: PBMCs or T cells enriched from blood (not recorded which). This TCR came from a young woman with acute COVID-19. The J gene is TRBJ2-3, the V gene TRBV7-9; D remains unclear. CDR3 nucleotide sequence: TGTGCCAGCAGCTTCGCGACACGCAGCACAGATACGCAGTATTTT. Translating it yields CASSFATRSTDTQYF.